These 31 T cell receptor beta chains share one sample of origin, sequenced in a study of blood T cell repertoires in COVID-19. The data were produced by immunoSEQ multiplex PCR, yet TCRdb's version contains in-frame clones alone and is incomplete. The sample holds hundreds of thousands of clones, roughly 85% seen once. Sequenced material: peripheral blood. The receptors were sampled from a human donor in a cohort sampled during active COVID-19.

The chain combines TRBV11-2 with TRBJ1-1; 8 positions agree with TRBD1. The CDR3 consists of 15 residues. J was trimmed by 5 bases and V by 5 bases; bases with no gene match: 10. Germline V gives CDR1 SGHAT, CDR2 FQNNGV. The CDR3 reads CASSPGQGFGTEAFF. DNA for the CDR3: TGTGCCAGCAGCCCAGGACAGGGATTTGGGACTGAAGCTTTCTTT.

This chain uses TRBV2 with TRBJ2-7, with a tentative D call TRBD2 (6 bases). The V gene's germline CDR1 is SNHLY and CDR2 FYNNEI. V shed 3 bases and J shed 2 bases, with 8 bases lying between them. This CDR3 has 13 amino acids. The CDR3 sequence: CASSEGLTYEQYF. In DNA form, the CDR3 reads TGTGCCAGCAGTGAGGGACTTACCTACGAGCAGTACTTC.

A note on this clone: Other DNA variants within this sample encode the same CDR3. V is TRBV7-9 and J is TRBJ1-5; D remains ambiguous. V was cut by 5 bases and J by 5 bases, with 7 bases left in between. Germline V lookup: CDR1 SEHNR, CDR2 FQNEAQ (reference sequence). The CDR3 totals 12 residues. As DNA, the CDR3 is TGTGCCAGCAGCCCACTCGATCAGCCCCAGCATTTT. It yields the protein CASSPLDQPQHF.

V gene TRBV6-4 combines with J gene TRBJ2-1; 10 nucleotides agree with TRBD2. The CDR3 spans 14 residues. Germline V gene lookup returns CDR1 MRHNA and CDR2 SNTAGT. Trimming removed 0 bases from V and 7 bases from J; junction bases left unmatched: 0. The chain's CDR3 is CASSDSSGGNEQFF. The DNA for the CDR3 is TGTGCCAGCAGTGACTCTAGCGGGGGGAATGAGCAGTTCTTC.

The chain has TRBV7-9 and TRBJ2-7; 9 nucleotides match TRBD1. In germline, CDR1 is SEHNR, CDR2 FQNEAQ (reference sequence). The V and J ends lost 0 bases and 4 bases, in that order; junction bases with no gene match: 1. The CDR3 length is 14 residues. CDR3 nucleotides: TGTGCCAGCAGCTTAGCCGGGACAGGGTACGAGCAGTACTTC. It encodes CASSLAGTGYEQYF. Full variable domain (rest looked up from reference TRBV7-9 and TRBJ2-7): DTGVSQNPRHKITKRGQNVTFRCDPISEHNRLYWYRQTLGQGPEFLTYFQNEAQLEKSRLLSDRFSAERPKGSFSTLEIQRTEQGDSAMYLCASSLAGTGYEQYFGPGTRLTVT.

This clone has only a few counts. The J gene is TRBJ2-6, the V gene TRBV5-1; TRBD1 matches at 9 bases. The J segment lost 2 bases and the V segment lost 2 bases, leaving 2 bases of the junction unmatched. Germline V gene sequence: CDR1 SGHRS, CDR2 YFSETQ. The CDR3 covers 16 residues. The CDR3 sequence: CASSFTGGTGANVLTF. For the CDR3, the DNA is TGCGCCAGCAGCTTCACAGGGGGCACTGGGGCCAACGTCCTGACTTTC.

J is TRBJ1-3 and V is TRBV29-1; 9 bases are shared with TRBD1. This CDR3 has 14 amino acids. The germline gives CDR1 SQVTM, CDR2 ANQGSEA. After removal of 3 bases from V and 0 bases from J, the junction contained 0 bases not matched to a gene. The CDR3 reads CSVEDRGSGNTIYF. In nucleotides, the CDR3 is TGCAGCGTTGAGGACAGGGGCTCTGGAAACACCATATATTTT.

The chain carries TRBV7-2 and TRBJ1-1; D might be TRBD1 (5 bases). CDR1 and CDR2 from the germline V gene are SGHTA and FQGNSA. V lost 0 bases and J 1 base, leaving 24 bases between the germline ends. The CDR3 totals 20 residues. The CDR3 DNA reads as TGTGCCAGCAGCTTAGCGGGGAGGATCGGTGGGGGGTGGACGAACACTGAAGCTTTCTTT. It codes for CASSLAGRIGGGWTNTEAFF.

V and J are TRBV5-6 and TRBJ1-2; D might be TRBD1 (6 bases). The CDR3 has 14 amino acids. Germline CDR1 SGHDT, CDR2 YYEEEE. Trimming removed 6 bases at V and 8 bases at J, with 20 bases between. CDR3 residues: CASNLLQGSGGYTF. The CDR3 coding sequence is TGTGCCAGCAACTTACTACAGGGCTCGGGAGGCTACACCTTC.

V is TRBV11-2 and J is TRBJ1-5; tentative D call: TRBD1 (5 bases). CDR3 size: 18 residues. With 2 bases removed from V and 2 bases from J, the gap between germline ends came to 19 bases. Germline values: CDR1 SGHAT, CDR2 FQNNGV. The CDR3: CASSLLNARAGGNQPQHF. The CDR3, as DNA: TGTGCCAGCAGCTTATTAAACGCCCGAGCGGGGGGCAATCAGCCCCAGCATTTT.

This clone was observed a handful of times. V is TRBV5-1 and J is TRBJ1-4; D gene uncertain. This CDR3 is 14 amino acids long. V shed 0 bases and J shed 2 bases, with 5 bases lying between them. The germline V gene has CDR1 SGHRS and CDR2 YFSETQ. Here the CDR3 reads CASSLEATNEKLFF. CDR3 nucleotide sequence: TGCGCCAGCAGCTTGGAAGCTACTAATGAAAAACTGTTTTTT.

The chain joins TRBV9 to TRBJ2-7, with 9 positions matching TRBD2. CDR3 size: 16 residues. V trimming: 3 bases; J trimming: 0 bases; junction bases outside the gene matches: 7. Per germline, CDR1 SGDLS and CDR2 YYNGEE. The CDR3 reads CASSESHSGSSYEQYF. Here the CDR3 DNA reads TGTGCCAGCAGCGAATCTCATAGCGGGAGCTCCTACGAGCAGTACTTC.

The chain is built from TRBV6-6 and TRBJ2-2; D is perhaps TRBD1 (6 bases). Trimming removed 3 bases from V and 4 bases from J, with 9 bases in between. Looked up from germline, CDR1 is MNHNY and CDR2 is SVGAGI (reference sequence). There are 14 residues in the CDR3. This CDR3 reads CASSYSGVTGELFF. The CDR3 nucleotides read TGTGCCAGCAGTTATTCAGGGGTCACCGGGGAGCTGTTTTTT.

The chain combines TRBV7-9 with TRBJ1-4; D might be TRBD1 (5 bases). V lost 5 bases and J 3 bases, leaving 10 bases between the germline ends. The V gene's germline CDR1 is SEHNR and CDR2 FQNEAQ (reference sequence). The CDR3 is 14 residues long. CDR3 nucleotides: TGTGCCAGCAGCCGTCAGGGTCCTAATGAAAAACTGTTTTTT. Its translation is CASSRQGPNEKLFF.

The gene calls are TRBV5-1 and TRBJ1-2; weak D call: TRBD1 (5 bases). V was shortened by 0 bases and J by 6 bases, with 6 bases between the two germline ends. Germline CDR1 is SGHRS and CDR2 is YFSETQ. The CDR3 is 12 residues long. The CDR3 region is CASSLEGDGYTF. The CDR3 DNA reads as TGCGCCAGCAGCTTGGAAGGGGATGGCTACACCTTC. Supplemented by reference TRBV5-1 and TRBJ1-2, the full variable domain reads KAGVTQTPRYLIKTRGQQVTLSCSPISGHRSVSWYQQTPGQGLQFLFEYFSETQRNKGNFPGRFSGRQFSNSRSEMNVSTLELGDSALYLCASSLEGDGYTFGSGTRLTVV.

The V and J genes are TRBV7-9 and TRBJ1-1, with a tentative D call TRBD1 (5 bases). CDR3 length: 14 residues. Germline lookup yields CDR1 SEHNR and CDR2 FQNEAQ (reference sequence). The V gene lost 11 bases and the J gene lost 1 base, with 17 bases spanning the gap. The CDR3 DNA reads as TGTGCCGACCGCCCGTCGGGGGGGAACACTGAAGCTTTCTTT. Its translation is CADRPSGGNTEAFF.

The rearrangement joins TRBV6-5 to TRBJ1-4, with D hard to call. This CDR3 region has 15 residues. Trimming removed 7 bases at V and 7 bases at J, with 19 bases between. The germline V gene encodes CDR1 MNHEY and CDR2 SVGAGI. In DNA form, the CDR3 reads TGTGCCAGCAAGCTGAGAGGGATCAATCCTGAAAAACTGTTTTTT. Its translation is CASKLRGINPEKLFF.

The chain employs TRBV3-1 (or the pseudogene TRBV3-2) and TRBJ2-2; D possibly corresponds to TRBD2 (7 bases). The V end was cut by 4 bases, the J end by 5 bases, with 14 bases between. The CDR3 is 15 amino acids. The germline V gene has CDR1 LGHDT and CDR2 YNNKEL (reference sequence). The CDR3 DNA reads TGTGCCAGCAGCCCTTTCGGGGGGCGGACCGGGGAGCTGTTTTTT. This translates into CASSPFGGRTGELFF.

The chain carries TRBV30 and TRBJ1-2; 7 nucleotides align to TRBD1. Per the germline V gene, CDR1 is GTSNPN and CDR2 is SVGIG (reference sequence). Losses at the gene ends were 3 bases for V and 3 bases for J; bases not matched to a gene: 10. The CDR3 runs to 15 residues. The CDR3 region is CAWSSPDRAHYGYTF. CDR3 nucleotides: TGTGCCTGGAGCTCTCCCGACAGGGCTCACTATGGCTACACCTTC.

The chain uses TRBV19 and TRBJ2-1; possible D gene TRBD2, 5 bases. Trimming removed 8 bases from V and 4 bases from J, with 15 bases in between. This CDR3 is 14 amino acids long. The germline gives CDR1 LNHDA, CDR2 SQIVND (reference sequence). CDR3 sequence (DNA): TGTGCCAGTCAAGTTGGACTGTCATACAATGAGCAGTTCTTC. It is translated as CASQVGLSYNEQFF.

This chain connects TRBV6-5 to TRBJ1-1, with D possibly being TRBD1 (5 bases). The CDR3 has 14 amino acids. Germline V gene data show CDR1 as MNHEY and CDR2 as SVGAGI. V was cut by 6 bases and J by 2 bases, with 13 bases left in between. Written as DNA, the CDR3 is TGTGCCAGCAGAACGGACACCTCAAACACTGAAGCTTTCTTT. Translation: CASRTDTSNTEAFF.

V usage is TRBV10-3 and J usage is TRBJ2-1; 8 positions agree with TRBD2. CDR1 and CDR2 (germline): ENHRY, SYGVKD. The CDR3 is 13 amino acids. V lost 10 bases, J lost 6 bases, and 8 bases stayed unmatched. The DNA for the CDR3 is TGTGCCACCGGGGGGGACCGCGGCAATGAGCAGTTCTTC. As protein: CATGGDRGNEQFF.

The rearrangement uses TRBV30 and TRBJ1-2; D gene unclear. The V gene's germline CDR1 is GTSNPN and CDR2 SVGIG (reference sequence). This CDR3 contains 10 residues. The CDR3 reads CAVGDRGYTF. The CDR3 DNA follows: TGTGCAGTCGGGGATCGGGGCTACACCTTC.

This sequence joins TRBV20-1 and TRBJ2-1; a possible D gene is TRBD2 (5 bases). CDR1 and CDR2 from the germline V gene are DFQATT and SNEGSKA (reference sequence). V lost 6 bases, J lost 9 bases, and 12 bases lay in between. This CDR3 has 11 amino acids. The CDR3 here is CSAEPGVEQFF. CDR3 DNA sequence: TGCAGTGCCGAACCCGGGGTTGAGCAGTTCTTC.

This clone was seen just once. The rearrangement joins TRBV11-2 to TRBJ1-2; weak D call: TRBD1 (6 bases). Germline V gives CDR1 SGHAT, CDR2 FQNNGV. V gave up 1 base and J gave up 2 bases, with 11 bases separating them. The CDR3 totals 15 residues. The CDR3 sequence: CASSLVAGANYGYTF. The CDR3 region has the DNA TGTGCCAGCAGCTTAGTCGCAGGGGCGAACTATGGCTACACCTTC.

The CDR3 sequence is CASSPGGSTDTQYF. Here the CDR3 DNA reads TGTGCCAGCAGCCCGGGGGGGAGCACAGATACGCAGTATTTT. The chain is built from TRBV6-2 or TRBV6-3 and TRBJ2-3, with TRBD2 matching 8 bases. Germline assignment: CDR1 MNHEY and CDR2 SVGEGT. With 6 bases clipped from V and 0 bases from J, the junction kept 2 bases outside the gene matches. This CDR3 contains 14 residues.

This clone was detected only once. The V gene is TRBV10-2, the J gene TRBJ2-3; 9 bases are shared with TRBD2. V lost 7 bases, J lost 2 bases, and 7 bases stayed unmatched. The germline V gene has CDR1 WSHSY and CDR2 SAAADI. There are 15 residues in the CDR3. CDR3 coding DNA: TGCGCCAGCACGGCGGGGGGGCATAACACAGATACGCAGTATTTT. Translation gives CASTAGGHNTDTQYF.

The V gene is TRBV5-6, the J gene TRBJ2-5, with no clear D. V lost 1 base and J 4 bases, leaving 8 bases between the germline ends. Germline V gene lookup returns CDR1 SGHDT and CDR2 YYEEEE. The CDR3 spans 13 residues. The CDR3 is CASSLLGRETQYF. The CDR3 DNA sequence: TGTGCCAGCAGCTTGCTTGGGCGAGAGACCCAGTACTTC.

This clone appeared a single time. The rearrangement links TRBV18 to TRBJ1-2, with D maybe TRBD1 (6 bases). The germline V gene encodes CDR1 KGHSH and CDR2 LQKENI. With 3 bases removed from V and 4 bases from J, the gap between germline ends came to 12 bases. The CDR3 has 14 amino acids. CDR3 sequence: CASSPDKQGYGYTF. CDR3 nucleotide sequence: TGTGCCAGCTCACCTGATAAACAGGGCTATGGCTACACCTTC.

The rearrangement joins TRBV5-1 to TRBJ2-5; 8 bases map to TRBD1. CDR1 SGHRS and CDR2 YFSETQ come from the germline V gene. There are 16 residues in the CDR3. V gave up 3 bases and J gave up 2 bases; unmatched junction bases: 9. Here the CDR3 reads CASSWTGTYQQETQYF. In DNA form, the CDR3 reads TGCGCCAGCAGCTGGACAGGGACCTACCAACAAGAGACCCAGTACTTC.

The V and J genes are TRBV11-2 and TRBJ1-1; 7 bases match TRBD1. Germline trimming cut 6 bases from V and 6 bases from J; bases unmatched to any gene: 10. The CDR3 runs to 14 residues. Germline lookup yields CDR1 SGHAT and CDR2 FQNNGV. The CDR3 nucleotides are TGTGCCAGCAGTAATAGACAGGGACGAGCTGAAGCTTTCTTT. Its protein product is CASSNRQGRAEAFF. The entire variable domain, with the rest obtained from reference TRBV11-2 and TRBJ1-1, is as follows: EAGVAQSPRYKIIEKRQSVAFWCNPISGHATLYWYQQILGQGPKLLIQFQNNGVVDDSQLPKDRFSAERLKGVDSTLKIQPAKLEDSAVYLCASSNRQGRAEAFFGQGTRLTVV.